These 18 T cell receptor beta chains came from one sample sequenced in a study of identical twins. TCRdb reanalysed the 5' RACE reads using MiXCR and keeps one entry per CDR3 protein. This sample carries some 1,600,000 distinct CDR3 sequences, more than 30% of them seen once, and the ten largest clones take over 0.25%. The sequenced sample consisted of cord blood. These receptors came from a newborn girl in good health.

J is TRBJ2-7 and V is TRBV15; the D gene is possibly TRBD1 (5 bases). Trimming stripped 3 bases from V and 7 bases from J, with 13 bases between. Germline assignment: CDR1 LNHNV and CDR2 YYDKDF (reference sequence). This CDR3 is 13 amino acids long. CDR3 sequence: CATSSGAYNEQYF. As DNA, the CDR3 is TGTGCCACCAGCAGTGGGGCCTACAATGAGCAGTACTTC.

The CDR3 spells CASSPLGVLNTIYF. The CDR3, as DNA: TGTGCCAGCAGCCCCCTCGGCGTGTTAAACACCATATATTTT. The rearrangement uses TRBV7-9 and TRBJ1-3; D is undetermined. Germline lookup yields CDR1 SEHNR and CDR2 FQNEAQ (reference sequence). V lost 5 bases, J lost 6 bases, and 14 bases lay in between. The CDR3 contains 14 residues.

The CDR3: CASSWPRDRGKGANVLTF. The CDR3 DNA follows: TGCGCCAGCAGCTGGCCCCGGGACAGGGGGAAAGGGGCCAACGTCCTGACTTTC. The chain employs TRBV5-1 and TRBJ2-6; 11 bases line up with TRBD1. Trimming took 3 bases from V and 4 from J; bases not matched to a gene: 9. The CDR3 spans 18 residues. CDR1 and CDR2 from the germline V gene are SGHRS and YFSETQ. The variable domain in full, with the rest retrieved from reference TRBV5-1 and TRBJ2-6, is KAGVTQTPRYLIKTRGQQVTLSCSPISGHRSVSWYQQTPGQGLQFLFEYFSETQRNKGNFPGRFSGRQFSNSRSEMNVSTLELGDSALYLCASSWPRDRGKGANVLTFGAGSRLTVL.

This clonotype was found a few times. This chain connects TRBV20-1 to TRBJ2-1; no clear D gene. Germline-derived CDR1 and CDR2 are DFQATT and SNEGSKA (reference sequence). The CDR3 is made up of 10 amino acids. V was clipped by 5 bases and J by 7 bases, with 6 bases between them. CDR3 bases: TGCAGTGCTCTGTGGAATGAGCAGTTCTTC. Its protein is CSALWNEQFF.

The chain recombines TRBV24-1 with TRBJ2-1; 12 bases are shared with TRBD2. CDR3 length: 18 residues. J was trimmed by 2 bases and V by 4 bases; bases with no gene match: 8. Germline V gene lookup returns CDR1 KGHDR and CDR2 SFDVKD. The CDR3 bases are TGTGCCACCAGTGACCCTATACCTAGCGGGGGGGCCTACAATGAGCAGTTCTTC. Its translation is CATSDPIPSGGAYNEQFF.

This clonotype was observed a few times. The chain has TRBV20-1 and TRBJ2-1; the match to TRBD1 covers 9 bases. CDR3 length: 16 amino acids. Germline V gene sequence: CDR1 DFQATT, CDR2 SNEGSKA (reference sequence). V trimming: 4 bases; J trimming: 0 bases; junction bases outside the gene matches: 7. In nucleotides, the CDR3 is TGCAGTGCTACCCCGGGACAGGGTAGCTCCTACAATGAGCAGTTCTTC. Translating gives CSATPGQGSSYNEQFF.

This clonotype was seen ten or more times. The CDR3: CAIKGTEEKLFF. The DNA for the CDR3 is TGTGCCATCAAGGGGACAGAAGAAAAACTGTTTTTT. V gene TRBV10-3 combines with J gene TRBJ1-4; 7 bases align to TRBD1. The CDR3 length is 12 residues. V lost 7 bases to trimming and J lost 8 bases; unmatched junction nucleotides: 4. Germline assignment: CDR1 ENHRY and CDR2 SYGVKD.

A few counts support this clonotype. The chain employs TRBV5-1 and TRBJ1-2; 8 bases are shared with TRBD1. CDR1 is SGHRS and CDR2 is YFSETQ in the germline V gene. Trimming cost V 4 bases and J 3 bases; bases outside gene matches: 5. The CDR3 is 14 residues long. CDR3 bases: TGCGCCAGCAGCCCGGACAGGGTCTACTATGGCTACACCTTC. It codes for CASSPDRVYYGYTF.

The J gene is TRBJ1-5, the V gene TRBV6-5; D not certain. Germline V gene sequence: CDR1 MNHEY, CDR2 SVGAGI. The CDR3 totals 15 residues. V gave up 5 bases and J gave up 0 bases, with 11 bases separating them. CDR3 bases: TGTGCCAGCAGTGCGTACAGAACTAGCAATCAGCCCCAGCATTTT. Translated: CASSAYRTSNQPQHF.

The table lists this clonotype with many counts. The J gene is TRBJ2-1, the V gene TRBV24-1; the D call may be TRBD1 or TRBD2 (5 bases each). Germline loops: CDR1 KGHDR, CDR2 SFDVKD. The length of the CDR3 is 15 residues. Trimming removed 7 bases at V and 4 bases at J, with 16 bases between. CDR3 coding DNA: TGTGCCACCAGCCCAGGGAGCACTCTATACAATGAGCAGTTCTTC. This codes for CATSPGSTLYNEQFF.

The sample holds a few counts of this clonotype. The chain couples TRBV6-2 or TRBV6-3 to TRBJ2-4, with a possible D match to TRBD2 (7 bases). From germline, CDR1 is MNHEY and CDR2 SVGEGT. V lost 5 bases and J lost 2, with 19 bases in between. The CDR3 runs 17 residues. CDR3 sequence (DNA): TGTGCCAGCAGTCCCCAAAAAATCGGGGGGCCCAAAAACATTCAGTACTTC. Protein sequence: CASSPQKIGGPKNIQYF.

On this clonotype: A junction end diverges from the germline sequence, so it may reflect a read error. The CDR3, as DNA: TGCGCCAGCAGCTTGGACGGGAGTAGGTACGAGCACTACTTC. Protein product: CASSLDGSRYEHYF. The genes are TRBV5-1 and TRBJ2-7; tentatively, D is TRBD2 (6 bases). The germline V gene has CDR1 SGHRS and CDR2 YFSETQ. The CDR3 covers 14 residues. Based on the CDR3 plus reference TRBV5-1 and TRBJ2-7, the full variable domain is KAGVTQTPRYLIKTRGQQVTLSCSPISGHRSVSWYQQTPGQGLQFLFEYFSETQRNKGNFPGRFSGRQFSNSRSEMNVSTLELGDSALYLCASSLDGSRYEHYFGPGTRLTVT.

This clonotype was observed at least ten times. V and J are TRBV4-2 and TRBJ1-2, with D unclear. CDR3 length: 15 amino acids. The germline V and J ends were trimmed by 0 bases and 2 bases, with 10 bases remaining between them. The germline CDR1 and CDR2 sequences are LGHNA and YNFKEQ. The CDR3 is CASSQDISWNYGYTF. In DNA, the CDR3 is TGTGCCAGCAGCCAAGACATCTCCTGGAACTATGGCTACACCTTC.

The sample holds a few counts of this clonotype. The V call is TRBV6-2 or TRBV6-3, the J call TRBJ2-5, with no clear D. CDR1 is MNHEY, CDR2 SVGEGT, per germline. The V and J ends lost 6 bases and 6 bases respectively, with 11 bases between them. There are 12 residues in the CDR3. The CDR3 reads CASSQIVKTQYF. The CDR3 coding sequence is TGTGCCAGCAGCCAGATAGTAAAGACCCAGTACTTC.

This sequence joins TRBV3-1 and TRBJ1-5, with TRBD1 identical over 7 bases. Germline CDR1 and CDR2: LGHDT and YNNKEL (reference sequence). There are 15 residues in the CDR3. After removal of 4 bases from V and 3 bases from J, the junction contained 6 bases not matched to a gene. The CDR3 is CASSLGGQNNQPQHF. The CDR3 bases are TGTGCCAGCAGCCTTGGGGGACAGAACAATCAGCCCCAGCATTTT.

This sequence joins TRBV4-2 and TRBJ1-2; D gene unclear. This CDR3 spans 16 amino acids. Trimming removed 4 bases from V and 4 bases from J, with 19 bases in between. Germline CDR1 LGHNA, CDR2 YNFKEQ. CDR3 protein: CASSPNPREASYGYTF. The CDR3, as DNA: TGTGCCAGCAGCCCGAATCCCAGAGAAGCTAGCTATGGCTACACCTTC.

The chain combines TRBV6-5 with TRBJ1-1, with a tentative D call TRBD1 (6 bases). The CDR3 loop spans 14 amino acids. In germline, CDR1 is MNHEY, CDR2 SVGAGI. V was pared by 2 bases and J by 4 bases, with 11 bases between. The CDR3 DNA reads TGTGCCAGCAGTTACCTTCAGGGGAGCACTGAAGCTTTCTTT. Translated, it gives CASSYLQGSTEAFF.

The CDR3 nucleotides are TGCGCCAGCAGCTTGTTCTCGCAGACGGCTGTCATGAACACTGAAGCTTTCTTT. It translates to CASSLFSQTAVMNTEAFF. The rearrangement links TRBV5-1 to TRBJ1-1; unclear D gene. Trimming stripped 1 base from V and 0 bases from J, with 19 bases between. The CDR3 length is 18 residues. In germline, CDR1 is SGHRS, CDR2 YFSETQ.